The 16 T cell receptor beta chains in this list originate from one sample, sequenced in a study of memory CD4+ T cells and cytomegalovirus serostatus (dated by TCRdb to the late 2010s). A FACSAria II was used to sort memory CD4+ T cells, defined as single viable CD3+CD4+CD8-CD45RO+ cells. The method was the immunoSEQ multiplex PCR assay. This immuneACCESS table, as held by TCRdb, lists in-frame sequences with V and J called but not all clones. Of the missing ones, under half trace to an unresolved V gene in checked studies; the others have no known cause. The sample profile shows roughly 50,000 clones; roughly 78% of them were found once. Of the sample, 0.7% to 0.8% falls within the top ten clones. The specimen was memory CD4+ T cells from blood. The source is an adult in good health and CMV-seronegative.

The gene calls are TRBV25-1 and TRBJ2-5; tentative D call: TRBD2 (6 bases). The length of the CDR3 is 18 residues. V was trimmed by 2 bases and J by 5 bases, leaving 24 bases between them. Germline CDR1 is MGHDK and CDR2 is SYGVNS. The CDR3 coding sequence is TGTGCCAGCAGTGAAAAATCGATCGTGGAGGGCCTGGGGGAGACCCAGTACTTC. Translating gives CASSEKSIVEGLGETQYF.

The chain uses TRBV19 and TRBJ1-5; 12 bases match TRBD1. CDR1 LNHDA and CDR2 SQIVND come from the germline V gene (reference sequence). The CDR3 runs to 18 residues. V lost 5 bases to trimming and J lost 1 base; unmatched junction nucleotides: 9. The DNA of the CDR3 is TGTGCCAGTAGTCCCCGGGGACAGGGGGCGAGGAGCAATCAGCCCCAGCATTTT. Protein product: CASSPRGQGARSNQPQHF.

This clone was counted once. The chain couples TRBV30 to TRBJ2-1; D possibly matches TRBD1 or TRBD2 (6 bases each). The CDR3 spans 13 residues. Looked up from germline, CDR1 is GTSNPN and CDR2 is SVGIG (reference sequence). Deletions cut 3 bases from V and 2 bases from J, with 8 bases between. This chain's CDR3 is CAWSGGPYNEQFF. Here the CDR3 DNA reads TGTGCCTGGAGCGGGGGCCCCTACAATGAGCAGTTCTTC.

A single count supports this clone. The chain employs TRBV5-4 and TRBJ2-5, with a tentative D call TRBD1 (5 bases). The CDR3 contains 15 residues. The germline V gene has CDR1 SGHNT and CDR2 YYREEE (reference sequence). Trimming shortened V by 4 bases and J by 5 bases, and 18 bases separated the two germline ends. The CDR3 sequence is CASSPWASGLETQYF. In DNA form, the CDR3 reads TGTGCCAGCAGCCCGTGGGCCTCAGGGTTGGAGACCCAGTACTTC.

The rearrangement uses TRBV11-3 and TRBJ1-5; no clear D gene. From germline, CDR1 is SGHNT and CDR2 YENEEA. V lost 8 bases and J 5 bases, leaving 10 bases between the germline ends. The CDR3 sequence is 12 residues long. This CDR3 reads CASAMLDQPQHF. The CDR3 coding sequence is TGTGCCAGCGCCATGCTGGATCAGCCCCAGCATTTT.

V is TRBV11-2 and J is TRBJ2-7, with TRBD2 matching 11 bases. Unmatched junction bases numbered 4, after V lost 3 bases and J lost 6 bases. Germline loops: CDR1 SGHAT, CDR2 FQNNGV. The CDR3 has 14 amino acids. The CDR3 loop reads CASSLTSGNAEQYF. In nucleotides, the CDR3 is TGTGCCAGCAGCTTGACTAGCGGGAATGCCGAGCAGTACTTC.

The genes are TRBV6-5 and TRBJ2-5; TRBD2 matches 14 bases. The CDR3 consists of 15 residues. V lost 4 bases, J lost 13 bases, and 11 bases stayed unmatched. Per germline, CDR1 MNHEY and CDR2 SVGAGI. CDR3 sequence reads: CASSSNGLAGGRPYF. The CDR3, as DNA: TGTGCCAGCAGTTCTAACGGACTAGCGGGGGGCCGCCCGTACTTC.

The chain uses TRBV6-5 and TRBJ1-4; possibly TRBD1 for D (6 bases). The V gene's germline CDR1 is MNHEY and CDR2 SVGAGI. V was trimmed by 4 bases and J by 7 bases, leaving 19 bases between them. This CDR3 has 16 residues. CDR3 bases: TGTGCCAGCAGTTCTAACTCAGGGGAGCTCGGTGAAAAACTGTTTTTT. As protein: CASSSNSGELGEKLFF.

The chain couples TRBV11-2 to TRBJ2-7, with 7 positions matching TRBD2. The CDR3 spans 18 residues. Per the germline V gene, CDR1 is SGHAT and CDR2 is FQNNGV. V dropped 4 bases and J dropped 4; count of bases not matched to a gene: 19. CDR3 sequence reads: CASSSPGWREGRIYEQYF. CDR3 coding DNA: TGTGCCAGCAGCTCACCCGGGTGGAGGGAGGGCCGGATATACGAGCAGTACTTC.

The rearrangement links TRBV5-1 to TRBJ1-3, with D uncertain. Trimming took 7 bases from V and 0 from J, leaving 14 bases between them. CDR1 and CDR2 (germline): SGHRS, YFSETQ. There are 15 residues in the CDR3. This chain's CDR3 is CASAYGSSSGNTIYF. The CDR3, as DNA: TGCGCCAGCGCGTACGGGAGCTCCTCTGGAAACACCATATATTTT.

The chain joins TRBV5-1 to TRBJ2-3; 7 nucleotides line up with TRBD1. V lost 7 bases, J lost 0 bases, and 5 bases stayed unmatched. CDR1 and CDR2 from the germline V gene are SGHRS and YFSETQ. There are 14 residues in the CDR3. CDR3 nucleotides: TGCGCCAGCCACCGACAGGGAAGCACAGATACGCAGTATTTT. Protein product: CASHRQGSTDTQYF. The full variable domain, rest sourced from reference TRBV5-1 and TRBJ2-3, is KAGVTQTPRYLIKTRGQQVTLSCSPISGHRSVSWYQQTPGQGLQFLFEYFSETQRNKGNFPGRFSGRQFSNSRSEMNVSTLELGDSALYLCASHRQGSTDTQYFGPGTRLTVL.

The chain is built from TRBV5-1 and TRBJ2-5; D possibly matches TRBD1 or TRBD2 (5 bases each). The germline V and J ends were trimmed by 1 base and 1 base, with 14 bases remaining between them. Germline V lookup: CDR1 SGHRS, CDR2 YFSETQ. The CDR3 is 16 residues long. The CDR3 region is CASSLLQGEGQETQYF. DNA for the CDR3: TGCGCCAGCAGCTTGTTGCAGGGTGAGGGCCAAGAGACCCAGTACTTC.

This clone was observed once. The chain is built from TRBV5-6 and TRBJ1-6; maybe TRBD1 (6 bases). CDR1 SGHDT and CDR2 YYEEEE come from the germline V gene. The CDR3 length is 16 residues. Trimming took off 3 bases at V and 4 bases at J, with 14 bases between the two ends. In nucleotides, the CDR3 is TGTGCCAGCAGCTCGAGGACAGCCGATTATAATTCACCCCTCCACTTT. Translating gives CASSSRTADYNSPLHF.

The rearrangement joins TRBV4-2 to TRBJ2-7; D unclear. Between the trimmed V and J ends, which lost 4 bases and 2 bases, there was a span of 12 bases. The CDR3 consists of 14 residues. Germline V gene lookup returns CDR1 LGHNA and CDR2 YNFKEQ. The CDR3 DNA reads TGTGCCAGCAGCCCCGGTGGTAACGCCTACGAGCAGTACTTC. This encodes CASSPGGNAYEQYF.

The chain links TRBV7-2 to TRBJ2-5, with TRBD2 matching over 9 bases. Germline-derived CDR1 and CDR2 are SGHTA and FQGNSA. This CDR3 is built from 18 residues. The V segment lost 3 bases and the J segment 3 bases; nucleotides outside the gene matches: 14. The CDR3 bases are TGTGCCAGCAGCTTTGGTGTGGTTAGCGGGAGAAAGGAAGAGACCCAGTACTTC. It codes for CASSFGVVSGRKEETQYF.

This clone was recorded a few times. This chain uses TRBV21-1 with TRBJ2-6; the table's D call of TRBD1 was not tested on the DNA. TRBV21-1 is a documented pseudogene. CDR3 size: 15 residues. The CDR3 region is CASSKQGSGANVLTF. The CDR3 DNA follows: TGTGCCAGCAGCAAACAGGGTTCTGGGGCCAACGTCCTGACTTTC.